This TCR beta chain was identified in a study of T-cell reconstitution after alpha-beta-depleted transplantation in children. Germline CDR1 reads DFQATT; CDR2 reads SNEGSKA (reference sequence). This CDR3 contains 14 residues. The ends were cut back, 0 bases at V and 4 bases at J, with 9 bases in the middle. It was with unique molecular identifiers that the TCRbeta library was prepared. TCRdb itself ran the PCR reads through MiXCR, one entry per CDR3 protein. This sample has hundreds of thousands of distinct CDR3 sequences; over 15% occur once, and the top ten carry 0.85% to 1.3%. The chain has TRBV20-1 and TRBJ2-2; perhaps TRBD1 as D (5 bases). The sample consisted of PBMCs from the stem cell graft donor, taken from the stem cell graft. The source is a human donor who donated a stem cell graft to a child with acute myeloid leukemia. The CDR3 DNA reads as TGCAGTGCTAGAGAACCAGGGCCCACCGGGGAGCTGTTTTTT. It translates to CSAREPGPTGELFF.